This T cell receptor (beta chain) was sequenced for a study of blood T cell repertoires in COVID-19. Study information: Collection of acute and convalescent COVID-19 samples took place in the United States, Italy and Spain. PBMCs, B-cell-depleted T cells, or T cells provided the cDNA or gDNA that made up the material.

Trimming stripped 1 base from V and 6 bases from J, with 11 bases between. The CDR3 totals 13 residues. Germline values: CDR1 SGHRS, CDR2 YFSETQ. In the original processing: Quantification of nucleated cells was approximated via reference gene primer amplification. Generated by immunoSEQ multiplex PCR, the TCRdb table keeps only in-frame clones and is missing some. That table supplies the V and J calls and clone size; D and trimming were determined from the DNA. Of some 150,000 clones listed, 87% are singletons. The sequence came from a woman aged 45 to 65 with active or convalescent COVID-19. Sequencing input: peripheral blood. The chain links TRBV5-1 to TRBJ2-7, with D maybe TRBD1 (5 bases). CDR3 bases: TGCGCCAGCAGCTTGCCCCAGGGCACCGAGCAGTACTTC. Translated, it gives CASSLPQGTEQYF.